The entry below describes one T cell receptor (beta chain). Its antigen is currently unknown. Sequence at one end of the junction differs from germline and may be a read error. The method was immunoSEQ multiplex PCR; TCRdb's version includes in-frame clones alone and lacks a portion of them. The sample holds tens of thousands of clones; about three quarters are singletons and the top ten take 9% to 15%. These data originate in a study of CD4 T cells in relation to SARS-CoV-2 and coronaviruses. For the study at large: ViraFEST: approximately nine-day antigen culture of PBMCs, then TCR beta CDR3 sequencing.

Unexposed donor CD4+ T cells date from 2011-2018, before the COVID-19 pandemic. The cells were cultured for under twelve days before CD4+ T cells were isolated. The CDR3 covers 13 residues. Germline values: CDR1 LNHDA, CDR2 SQIVND (reference sequence). The sample comprised CD4+ T cells from PBMCs, cultured in vitro. This TCR came from a human donor in good health. The J gene is TRBJ2-4, the V gene TRBV19; D tentatively reads TRBD1 or TRBD2 (5 bases each). Written as DNA, the CDR3 is TGTGCCAGTAGTATGTCCCACGAGCCTTGGGGGAACTTC. It is translated as CASSMSHEPWGNF.